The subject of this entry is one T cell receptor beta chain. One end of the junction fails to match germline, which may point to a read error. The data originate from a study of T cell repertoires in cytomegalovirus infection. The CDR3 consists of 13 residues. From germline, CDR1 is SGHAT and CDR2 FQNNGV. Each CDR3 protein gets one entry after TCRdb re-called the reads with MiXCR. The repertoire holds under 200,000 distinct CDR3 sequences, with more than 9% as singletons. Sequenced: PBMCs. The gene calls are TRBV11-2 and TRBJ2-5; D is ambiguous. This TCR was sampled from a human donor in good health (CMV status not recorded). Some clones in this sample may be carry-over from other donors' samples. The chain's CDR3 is CASNLRDQETQYF. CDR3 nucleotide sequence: TGTGCCAGCAACTTAAGGGACCAAGAGACCCAGTACTTC.